The rows below give T cell receptor beta chains drawn from one sample of a study of CD8 T cell repertoires and HIV-1 epitope variants. Data came from immunoSEQ multiplex PCR; TCRdb stores just in-frame clones and leaves some out. The table lists nearly 3,500 clones, roughly three fifths of them singletons, with about 46% in the top ten. For these TCRs, the target antigens are not known. The sequenced sample was cultured CD8+ T cells derived from PBMCs. The receptors shown here come from a male donor with HIV. Each CDR3 is given with its conserved first and last residue. The D gene is left open where the match is weak. Size tells how often a clone was seen (once, few, many) or the class of an expanded clone, and some rows leave it out.

TRBJ2-3 TRBV4-1 17 NA TRBD1 CASSQASGQGSTDTQYF TGCGCCAGCAGCCAAGCGTCGGGACAGGGGTCCACAGATACGCAGTATTTT
TRBJ2-1 TRBV5-1 14 NA NA CASSLALLINEQFF TGCGCCAGCAGCTTGGCGTTGCTGATCAATGAGCAGTTCTTC
TRBJ2-1 TRBV6-1 15 NA NA CASSESPPVYNEQFF TGTGCCAGCAGCGAATCCCCCCCAGTCTACAATGAGCAGTTCTTC
TRBJ2-7 TRBV5-6 15 NA NA CASSLGRDGTYEQYF TGTGCCAGCAGCTTGGGCCGGGACGGTACCTACGAGCAGTACTTC
TRBJ2-1 TRBV18 14 NA TRBD1 CASSQDRAGNEQFF TGTGCCAGCTCGCAGGACAGGGCGGGCAATGAGCAGTTCTTC
TRBJ2-1 TRBV9 16 NA TRBD1 CASSVEWTGPWHEQFF TGTGCCAGCAGCGTAGAGTGGACAGGGCCCTGGCATGAGCAGTTCTTC
TRBJ2-7 TRBV27 14 NA TRBD1 CASSSYTGDYEQYF TGTGCCAGCAGTTCTTATACAGGGGACTACGAGCAGTACTTC
TRBJ1-2 TRBV10-3 13 NA NA CAIIIPQGNGYTF TGTGCCATCATCATTCCACAGGGTAACGGCTACACCTTC
TRBJ2-1 TRBV1 14 NA NA CTSSQVIGNDEQFF TGCACCAGCAGCCAAGTAATCGGGAACGATGAGCAGTTCTTC
TRBJ1-1 TRBV28 13 NA TRBD1 CASRWTGPTEAFF TGTGCCAGCAGGTGGACAGGGCCCACTGAAGCTTTCTTT
TRBJ1-5 TRBV6-6 15 NA NA CASWGVGAFNQPQHF TGTGCCAGTTGGGGGGTCGGAGCCTTTAATCAGCCCCAGCATTTT
TRBJ1-2 TRBV10-3 15 few NA CAISGGLDGGYGYTF TGTGCCATCAGTGGGGGCCTGGATGGAGGCTATGGCTACACCTTC
TRBJ1-2 TRBV19 14 few NA CASSTSRANYGYTF TGTGCCAGTAGTACCTCCAGGGCTAACTATGGCTACACCTTC
TRBJ1-1 TRBV28 18 NA TRBD1 CASRDPKTGLIAHTEAFF TGTGCCAGCAGAGACCCCAAGACAGGGCTTATTGCCCACACTGAAGCTTTCTTT
TRBJ2-3 TRBV19 14 NA NA CASEGHSTTDTQYF TGTGCCAGTGAGGGACATTCTACCACAGATACGCAGTATTTT
TRBJ2-1 TRBV29-1 15 NA TRBD2 CSVRAGRSEGGEQFF TGCAGCGTTAGAGCGGGACGATCGGAAGGAGGAGAGCAGTTCTTC
TRBJ1-3 TRBV5-1 17 NA NA CASSLLKLGGSGNTIYF TGCGCCAGCAGCTTGCTTAAATTGGGGGGTTCTGGAAACACCATATATTTT
TRBJ2-1 TRBV15 16 NA NA CATSSRLGGALVEQFF TGTGCCACCAGCAGTCGCCTCGGGGGCGCATTGGTGGAGCAGTTCTTC
TRBJ2-7 TRBV9 15 NA TRBD1 CASSPRGTGHHEQYF TGTGCCAGCAGCCCGAGAGGGACAGGGCACCACGAGCAGTACTTC
TRBJ2-7 TRBV10-2 16 NA NA CASRGGWGKGTYEQYF TGCGCCAGCAGGGGGGGATGGGGCAAGGGTACCTACGAGCAGTACTTC
TRBJ2-5 TRBV27 15 NA NA CASSHTRTVGETQYF TGTGCCAGCAGCCACACCCGGACGGTTGGCGAGACCCAGTACTTC
TRBJ2-7 TRBV10-3 15 NA TRBD1 CAISEPGTGGNEQYF TGTGCCATCAGTGAGCCAGGGACAGGGGGGAATGAGCAGTACTTC
TRBJ2-5 TRBV5-1 13 NA NA CASSLEGQGTQYF TGCGCCAGCAGCTTGGAGGGGCAGGGGACCCAGTACTTC
TRBJ1-5 TRBV6-4 15 NA TRBD1 CASSHGTGGDQPQHF TGTGCCAGCAGTCACGGGACAGGGGGCGATCAGCCCCAGCATTTT
TRBJ1-1 TRBV6-1 13 once NA CASSWEMNTEAFF TGTGCCAGCAGTTGGGAGATGAACACTGAAGCTTTCTTT
TRBJ1-6 TRBV9 16 NA NA CASSPLGGQGNSPLHF TGTGCCAGCAGCCCGCTGGGGGGGCAAGGGAATTCACCCCTCCACTTT
TRBJ2-2 TRBV9 14 NA TRBD1 CASTGTATPGELFF TGTGCCAGCACCGGGACAGCCACCCCCGGGGAGCTGTTTTTT
TRBJ2-1 TRBV7-2 14 NA NA CASSTVRETNEQFF TGTGCCAGCAGCACTGTTCGGGAAACCAATGAGCAGTTCTTC
TRBJ1-2 TRBV9 16 NA NA CASSPADARPLYGYTF TGTGCCAGCAGCCCCGCGGACGCCAGGCCACTCTATGGCTACACCTTC
TRBJ2-3 TRBV10-3 19 NA TRBD2 CAISDLFSGREESTDTQYF TGTGCCATCAGTGATCTCTTTAGCGGGAGGGAAGAATCCACAGATACGCAGTATTTT
TRBJ1-2 TRBV11-3 14 NA TRBD1 CASSFRGANYGYTF TGTGCCAGCAGCTTCAGGGGGGCTAACTATGGCTACACCTTC
TRBJ2-1 TRBV6-5 15 few NA CASSPDRTPYNEQFF TGTGCCAGCAGTCCAGACAGAACTCCCTACAATGAGCAGTTCTTC
TRBJ1-2 TRBV6-1 14 NA TRBD1 CASSGTGPGYGYTF TGTGCCAGCAGTGGGACAGGGCCCGGGTATGGCTACACCTTC
TRBJ2-7 TRBV28 15 NA NA CASSYGGSLSYEQYF TGTGCCAGCTCTTACGGGGGCTCACTCTCCTACGAGCAGTACTTC
TRBJ2-7 TRBV10-3 14 few NA CAISGVGNTYEQYF TGTGCCATCAGTGGGGTCGGGAATACCTACGAGCAGTACTTC
TRBJ2-5 TRBV2 13 once NA CASRSRSQETQYF TGTGCCAGCAGATCACGGAGCCAAGAGACCCAGTACTTC
TRBJ1-2 TRBV18 15 NA TRBD1 CASSLRTGGAGGYTF TGTGCCAGCTCACTGAGGACAGGGGGCGCGGGTGGCTACACCTTC
TRBJ1-2 TRBV25-1 12 NA NA CASSDSGGGYTF TGTGCCAGCAGTGATTCGGGGGGAGGCTACACCTTC
TRBJ1-1 TRBV6-1 15 NA NA CASTPPRLMNTEAFF TGTGCCAGCACCCCACCCAGGCTTATGAACACTGAAGCTTTCTTT
TRBJ2-2 TRBV19 14 NA TRBD1 CASTPTGGAGELFF TGTGCCAGTACACCTACAGGGGGCGCGGGGGAGCTGTTTTTT
TRBJ2-1 TRBV18 14 NA TRBD1 CASSPGQGVNEQFF TGTGCCAGCTCCCCGGGACAGGGGGTGAATGAGCAGTTCTTC